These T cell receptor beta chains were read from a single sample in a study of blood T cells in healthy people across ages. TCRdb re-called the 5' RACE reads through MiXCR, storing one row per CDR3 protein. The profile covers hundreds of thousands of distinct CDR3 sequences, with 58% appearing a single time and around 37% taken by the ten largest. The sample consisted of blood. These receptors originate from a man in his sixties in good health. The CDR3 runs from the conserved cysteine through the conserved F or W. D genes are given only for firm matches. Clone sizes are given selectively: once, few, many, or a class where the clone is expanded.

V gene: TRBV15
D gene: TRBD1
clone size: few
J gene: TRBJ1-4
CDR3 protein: CATSRLDRGDEKLFF
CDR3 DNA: TGTGCCACCAGCAGGCTAGACAGGGGGGACGAAAAACTGTTTTTT

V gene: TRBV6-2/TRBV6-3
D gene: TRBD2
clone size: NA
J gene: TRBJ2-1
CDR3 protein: CASSDKRGAREQFF
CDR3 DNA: TGTGCCAGCAGTGATAAGCGGGGGGCGAGGGAGCAGTTCTTC

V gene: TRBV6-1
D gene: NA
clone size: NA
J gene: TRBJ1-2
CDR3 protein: CASSDGSNYGYTF
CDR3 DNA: TGTGCCAGCAGTGACGGCAGTAACTATGGCTACACCTTC

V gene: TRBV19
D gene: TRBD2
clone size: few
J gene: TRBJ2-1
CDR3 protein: CASTGTSRVGYEQFF
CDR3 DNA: TGTGCCAGTACTGGGACTAGCAGGGTGGGGTATGAGCAGTTCTTC

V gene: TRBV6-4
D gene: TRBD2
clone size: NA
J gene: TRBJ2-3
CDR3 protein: CASSLAGARDTQYF
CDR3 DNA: TGTGCCAGCAGCCTAGCGGGGGCGAGAGATACGCAGTATTTT

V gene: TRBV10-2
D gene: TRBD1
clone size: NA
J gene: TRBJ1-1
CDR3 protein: CASSEVGQGWTEAFF
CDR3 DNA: TGCGCCAGCAGTGAGGTTGGACAGGGGTGGACTGAAGCTTTCTTT

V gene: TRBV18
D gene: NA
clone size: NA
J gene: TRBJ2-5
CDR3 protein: CASSHREFGQETQYF
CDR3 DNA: TGTGCCAGCTCGCACCGGGAGTTTGGCCAAGAGACCCAGTACTTC

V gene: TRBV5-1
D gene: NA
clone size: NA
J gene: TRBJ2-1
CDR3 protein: CASSTGQREQFF
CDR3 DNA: TGCGCCAGCAGCACCGGACAGCGTGAGCAGTTCTTC

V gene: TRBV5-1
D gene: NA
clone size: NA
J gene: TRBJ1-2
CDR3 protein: CASSFEEGGYGYTF
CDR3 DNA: TGCGCCAGCAGCTTCGAGGAGGGAGGCTATGGCTACACCTTC

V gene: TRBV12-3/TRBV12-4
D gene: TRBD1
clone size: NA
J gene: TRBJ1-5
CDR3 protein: CASRGQGAVVLPQHF
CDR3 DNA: TGTGCCAGCAGGGGACAGGGGGCCGTGGTCTTGCCCCAGCATTTT

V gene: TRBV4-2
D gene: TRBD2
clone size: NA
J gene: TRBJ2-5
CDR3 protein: CASSQGTSGGIQETQYF
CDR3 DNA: TGTGCCAGCAGCCAAGGGACTAGCGGGGGGATCCAAGAGACCCAGTACTTC

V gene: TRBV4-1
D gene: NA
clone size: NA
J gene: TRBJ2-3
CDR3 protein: CASSQDGGGPVTDTQYF
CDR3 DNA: TGCGCCAGCAGCCAAGATGGTGGGGGCCCCGTCACAGATACGCAGTATTTT

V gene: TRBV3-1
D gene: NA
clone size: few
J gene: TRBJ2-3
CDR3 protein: CASSPPDYRTDTQYF
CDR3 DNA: TGTGCCAGCAGCCCACCGGACTACCGCACAGATACGCAGTATTTT

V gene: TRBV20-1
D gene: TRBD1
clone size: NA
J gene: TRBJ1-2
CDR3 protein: CSARVTGARGYTF
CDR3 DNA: TGCAGTGCTAGAGTGACAGGGGCTCGGGGCTACACCTTC

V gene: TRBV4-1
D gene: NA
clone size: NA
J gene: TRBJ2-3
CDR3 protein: CASSQDAGTDTQYF
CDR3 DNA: TGCGCCAGCAGCCAAGATGCCGGCACAGATACGCAGTATTTT

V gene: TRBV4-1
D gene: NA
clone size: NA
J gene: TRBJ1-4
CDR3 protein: CASSQGRGTNEKLFF
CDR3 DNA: TGCGCCAGCAGCCAAGGACGGGGGACTAATGAAAAACTGTTTTTT